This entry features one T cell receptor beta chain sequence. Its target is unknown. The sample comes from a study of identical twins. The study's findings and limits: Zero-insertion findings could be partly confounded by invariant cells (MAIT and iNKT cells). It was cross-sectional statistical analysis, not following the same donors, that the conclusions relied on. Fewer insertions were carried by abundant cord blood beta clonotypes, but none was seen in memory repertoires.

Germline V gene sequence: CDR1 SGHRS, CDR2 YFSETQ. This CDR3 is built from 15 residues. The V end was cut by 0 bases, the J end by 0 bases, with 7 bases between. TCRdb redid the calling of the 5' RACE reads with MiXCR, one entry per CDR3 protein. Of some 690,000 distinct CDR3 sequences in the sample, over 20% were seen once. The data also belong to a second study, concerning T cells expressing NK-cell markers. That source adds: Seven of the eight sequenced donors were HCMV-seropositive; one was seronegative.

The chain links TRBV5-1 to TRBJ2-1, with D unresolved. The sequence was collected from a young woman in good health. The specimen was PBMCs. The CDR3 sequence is CASSLEPHSYNEQFF. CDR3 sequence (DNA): TGCGCCAGCAGCTTGGAACCACACTCCTACAATGAGCAGTTCTTC.